These 7 T cell receptor beta chains were sequenced from one sample in a study of response to subunit inactivated influenza vaccine. TCRdb used MiXCR to reprocess the RT-PCR reads, holding one entry per CDR3 protein. Seen here are hundreds of thousands of distinct CDR3 sequences, around 8% observed once, and the top ten hold 13%. The source material was PBMCs from blood, sampled roughly 24 months after vaccination. Source of these receptors: a man between 50 and 70 years old who received an inactivated influenza vaccine.

A few counts support this clonotype. This chain connects TRBV7-2 to TRBJ1-5; D is perhaps TRBD1 (5 bases). From germline, CDR1 is SGHTA and CDR2 FQGNSA. The CDR3 is made up of 13 amino acids. Trimming removed 5 bases at V and 6 bases at J, with 11 bases between. This CDR3 reads CASSQGYRQPQHF. CDR3 DNA: TGTGCCAGCAGCCAGGGATATCGTCAGCCCCAGCATTTT.

This clonotype has ten or more counts. The chain employs TRBV18 and TRBJ2-7, with TRBD2 matching over 8 bases. Unmatched junction bases numbered 8, after V lost 6 bases and J lost 4 bases. CDR3 size: 14 residues. CDR1 and CDR2 from the germline V gene are KGHSH and LQKENI. CDR3 amino acids: CASSSTSEGYEQYF. CDR3 sequence (DNA): TGTGCCAGCTCGTCGACTAGCGAAGGGTACGAGCAGTACTTC.

The chain links TRBV20-1 to TRBJ2-5, with 8 positions matching TRBD2. The CDR3 runs to 13 residues. V lost 7 bases, J lost 4 bases, and 8 bases stayed unmatched. Germline CDR1 is DFQATT and CDR2 is SNEGSKA (reference sequence). The CDR3 nucleotides are TGCAGTGGTTTAGCGGGACCCCCAGAGACCCAGTACTTC. Amino acids: CSGLAGPPETQYF.

This clonotype has ten or more counts. The chain carries TRBV20-1 and TRBJ2-3; D might be TRBD1 or TRBD2, each matching 5 bases. Germline loops: CDR1 DFQATT, CDR2 SNEGSKA (reference sequence). The CDR3 is 15 residues long. Trimming took 4 bases from V and 2 from J, leaving 16 bases between them. CDR3 bases: TGCAGTGCTACCGGGACCATAGGAGACACAGATACGCAGTATTTT. Residues: CSATGTIGDTDTQYF.

This clonotype was counted ten times or more. The gene calls are TRBV4-1 and TRBJ1-3; TRBD1 is a possible D gene (5 bases). Trimming stripped 3 bases from V and 0 bases from J, with 15 bases between. Per the germline V gene, CDR1 is MGHRA and CDR2 is YSYEKL. The CDR3 covers 17 residues. CDR3 sequence reads: CASSHERGAGSGNTIYF. CDR3 DNA sequence: TGCGCCAGCAGCCATGAACGGGGCGCCGGCTCTGGAAACACCATATATTTT.

This clonotype has just a few counts. V and J are TRBV29-1 and TRBJ2-1, with no clear D. The CDR3 has 15 residues. Trimming pared 1 base from V and 0 bases from J, leaving 10 bases between. CDR1 and CDR2 from the germline V gene are SQVTM and ANQGSEA. CDR3 DNA sequence: TGCAGCGTTGAAGGGCACAAATACTCCTACAATGAGCAGTTCTTC. It specifies CSVEGHKYSYNEQFF.

This clonotype has more than one count but fewer than ten. The chain employs TRBV18 and TRBJ2-3; possible D gene TRBD2, 6 bases. The germline gives CDR1 KGHSH, CDR2 LQKENI. Trimming took off 6 bases at V and 0 bases at J, with 19 bases between the two ends. CDR3 length: 17 residues. CDR3 sequence (DNA): TGTGCCAGCTCCGGCGGGAAACGGGCGGCTAGCACAGATACGCAGTATTTT. Its translation: CASSGGKRAASTDTQYF.